This T cell receptor beta chain was sequenced in a study of regulatory and conventional T cells in RAG deficiency. Findings of the study overall: These Omenn syndrome Treg sorts may hold peripherally activated cells instead. Omenn syndrome and CID/AS patients had roughly 100-fold fewer unique Treg TCR beta sequences, versus around 10-fold elsewhere.

TCRdb keeps only in-frame clones here, not all; method: immunoSEQ multiplex PCR. This sample has about 30,000 clones, with 96% found just once. With V trimmed by 2 bases and J by 7 bases, 3 bases remained unmatched. CDR3 length: 14 residues. Germline-derived CDR1 and CDR2 are SNHLY and FYNNEI. Conventional CD4+ T cells were sorted from blood as CD25-low CD127-high cells. Regarding this clone: The antigen is undetermined.

Separately, the same data were catalogued under a study of regulatory T cells. That paper notes: The PCR used 52 TRBV and 13 TRBJ primers. Regulatory T cells showed the strongest V-J pair restriction and V/J gene skewing among patient repertoires.

The sequence came from a human donor in good health. The sequenced material came from CD25- CD4+ T cells sorted from blood. The rearrangement joins TRBV2 to TRBJ1-4, with TRBD1 identical over 8 bases. The CDR3 sequence is CASSEQGAGEKLFF. The CDR3 nucleotides are TGTGCCAGCAGTGAACAGGGGGCGGGTGAAAAACTGTTTTTT.